One and the same sample provided the 26 T cell receptor beta chains below, sequenced in a study of T cell repertoires in cytomegalovirus infection. No antigen is known for these receptors. Using its own MiXCR run on the reads, TCRdb lists one record per CDR3 protein. The sample has hundreds of thousands of distinct CDR3 sequences, roughly 31% seen once. Here the sequenced sample was cultured CD8+ T cells from PBMCs, taken from culture after CMV antigen stimulation. The receptors originated from a human donor in good health (CMV status not recorded). Some clones in this sample may be carry-over from other donors' samples.

The chain carries TRBV24-1 and TRBJ1-2; maybe TRBD1 (6 bases). The CDR3 runs 14 residues. The germline gives CDR1 KGHDR, CDR2 SFDVKD. Trimming cost V 3 bases and J 4 bases, with 11 bases left between them. CDR3 amino acids: CATSDRDTSYGYTF. The CDR3 coding sequence is TGTGCCACCAGTGATCGGGACACCAGCTATGGCTACACCTTC.

The J gene is TRBJ2-3, the V gene TRBV7-9; 10 bases line up with TRBD1. The CDR3 consists of 18 residues. V lost 2 bases to trimming and J lost 4 bases; unmatched junction nucleotides: 12. Germline V gene data show CDR1 as SEHNR and CDR2 as FQNEAQ (reference sequence). In DNA form, the CDR3 reads TGTGCCAGCAGCTTACGGGACAGGGGCGCGGGTTTATCAGATACGCAGTATTTT. It yields the protein CASSLRDRGAGLSDTQYF.

J is TRBJ2-1 and V is TRBV24-1; perhaps TRBD2 as D (6 bases). V lost 4 bases and J 1 base, leaving 13 bases between the germline ends. The CDR3 is 16 residues long. CDR1 is KGHDR, CDR2 SFDVKD, per germline. The CDR3 reads CATSEDGGWSYNEQFF. CDR3 sequence (DNA): TGTGCCACCAGTGAGGACGGGGGATGGTCCTACAATGAGCAGTTCTTC.

The chain links TRBV6-6 to TRBJ2-7; possible D gene TRBD2, 7 bases. Looked up from germline, CDR1 is MNHNY and CDR2 is SVGAGI (reference sequence). Trimming shortened V by 2 bases and J by 6 bases, and 11 bases separated the two germline ends. The CDR3 is 13 residues long. CDR3 region: CASSYVGGLEQYV. The DNA of the CDR3 is TGTGCCAGCAGTTACGTCGGGGGGCTCGAGCAGTACGTC.

The chain combines TRBV5-4 with TRBJ2-1; the D is unclear. The length of the CDR3 is 15 residues. Trimming removed 4 bases at V and 12 bases at J, with 23 bases between. Per the germline V gene, CDR1 is SGHNT and CDR2 is YYREEE (reference sequence). As DNA, the CDR3 is TGTGCCAGCAGCCCGCTGAGTACCCTCCCTTCCGGGCAGTTCTTC. This codes for CASSPLSTLPSGQFF.

The chain links TRBV23-1 to TRBJ1-6; D uncertain. TRBV23-1 is labeled an ORF, and its function is uncertain. Trimming pared 1 base from V and 7 bases from J, leaving 14 bases between. The CDR3 runs 16 residues. In nucleotides, the CDR3 is TGCGCCAGCAGTCAATTAGCATTCCACCTAAATTCACCCCTCCACTTT. The encoded protein is CASSQLAFHLNSPLHF.

This clonotype has at least ten counts. The chain uses TRBV10-2 and TRBJ2-5; 10 bases line up with TRBD2. The CDR3 has 15 amino acids. Per the germline V gene, CDR1 is WSHSY and CDR2 is SAAADI. With 6 bases clipped from V and 5 bases from J, the junction kept 9 bases outside the gene matches. CDR3 in DNA: TGCGCCAGCAGGGAACCGGGACTAGCGAGTGAGACCCAGTACTTC. Amino acid sequence: CASREPGLASETQYF.

This chain uses TRBV5-4 with TRBJ2-7; D is perhaps TRBD1 (5 bases). Per germline, CDR1 SGHNT and CDR2 YYREEE (reference sequence). The V and J ends lost 4 bases and 6 bases respectively, with 11 bases between them. CDR3 length: 12 residues. The CDR3 coding sequence is TGTGCCAGCAGCCAAGGGGTGGCCGAGCAGTACTTC. Translating it yields CASSQGVAEQYF.

The chain combines TRBV13 with TRBJ2-3, with a weak D call TRBD1 (6 bases). This CDR3 has 14 amino acids. Germline V gene lookup returns CDR1 PRHDT and CDR2 FYEKMQ (reference sequence). V was pared by 1 base and J by 5 bases, with 10 bases between. The CDR3 DNA is TGTGCCAGCAGCTTAGCAGGGGATGGAGATACGCAGTATTTT. Translated: CASSLAGDGDTQYF.

V and J are TRBV7-3 and TRBJ2-1; 7 nucleotides match TRBD1. The length of the CDR3 is 16 residues. J gave up 0 bases and V 1 base, and 3 bases lay outside the gene matches. Germline CDR1 and CDR2: SGHTA and FQGTGA. The CDR3, as DNA: TGTGCCAGCAGCTTAAACCGACAGGGCTCCTACAATGAGCAGTTCTTC. This sequence encodes CASSLNRQGSYNEQFF.

The rearrangement links TRBV20-1 to TRBJ1-1; no reliable D call. Germline-derived CDR1 and CDR2 are DFQATT and SNEGSKA (reference sequence). The CDR3 runs to 14 residues. V dropped 5 bases and J dropped 1 base, with 14 bases sitting between them. CDR3 nucleotides: TGCAGTGCTCCCGAACGCTTTGAGAACACTGAAGCTTTCTTT. Translated, it gives CSAPERFENTEAFF.

This clonotype showed up just a few times. V usage is TRBV4-2 and J usage is TRBJ2-2; TRBD2 matches 8 bases. Germline CDR1 and CDR2: LGHNA and YNFKEQ. Unmatched junction bases numbered 13, after V lost 1 base and J lost 6 bases. The CDR3 runs to 18 residues. The CDR3 is CASSQGVRGGLLAGELFF. The CDR3 DNA is TGTGCCAGCAGCCAAGGTGTACGGGGGGGCCTCTTGGCCGGGGAGCTGTTTTTT.

This clonotype was recorded a few times. The genes are TRBV7-6 and TRBJ1-2; 7 bases are shared with TRBD1. V lost 2 bases, J lost 4 bases, and 10 bases stayed unmatched. In germline, CDR1 is SGHVS, CDR2 FNYEAQ. There are 16 residues in the CDR3. CDR3 loop: CASSLLVGGAGYGYTF. Written as DNA, the CDR3 is TGTGCCAGCAGCTTATTAGTAGGGGGCGCGGGCTATGGCTACACCTTC.

This clonotype was found many times. The V and J genes are TRBV27 and TRBJ2-7; D gene uncertain. The V gene lost 6 bases and the J gene lost 2 bases, with 11 bases spanning the gap. CDR3 length: 13 residues. Germline CDR1 is MNHEY and CDR2 is SMNVEV (reference sequence). The CDR3 DNA sequence: TGTGCCAGCAGCTTAGGCAGAACCTACGAGCAGTACTTC. Protein product: CASSLGRTYEQYF.

V gene TRBV20-1 combines with J gene TRBJ2-3, with D hard to call. Germline CDR1 reads DFQATT; CDR2 reads SNEGSKA (reference sequence). This CDR3 spans 15 amino acids. V dropped 6 bases and J dropped 4 bases, with 20 bases sitting between them. CDR3 DNA sequence: TGCAGTGCCCCCTCAAGGGAATGGCGTTCAGATACGCAGTATTTT. This sequence encodes CSAPSREWRSDTQYF.

This clonotype occurred a few times. V gene TRBV27 combines with J gene TRBJ1-2; possible D gene TRBD1, 5 bases. Trimming stripped 0 bases from V and 0 bases from J, with 11 bases between. The CDR3 is made up of 16 amino acids. Germline CDR1 is MNHEY and CDR2 is SMNVEV (reference sequence). The CDR3 reads CASSLSRGSPNYGYTF. The DNA of the CDR3 is TGTGCCAGCAGTTTATCGAGGGGCAGTCCTAACTATGGCTACACCTTC.

The table lists this clonotype with a few counts. The rearrangement links TRBV28 to TRBJ2-2; no definite D call. CDR3 length equals 13 residues. Trimming cost V 3 bases and J 4 bases, with 6 bases left between them. Germline CDR1 reads MDHEN; CDR2 reads SYDVKM. CDR3 residues: CASSFPSTGELFF. The CDR3 DNA reads TGTGCCAGCAGTTTCCCAAGCACCGGGGAGCTGTTTTTT. Together with reference TRBV28 and TRBJ2-2, the CDR3 gives the full variable domain: DVKVTQSSRYLVKRTGEKVFLECVQDMDHENMFWYRQDPGLGLRLIYFSYDVKMKEKGDIPEGYSVSREKKERFSLILESASTNQTSMYLCASSFPSTGELFFGEGSRLTVL.

The rearrangement links TRBV4-1 to TRBJ2-1; a possible D gene is TRBD1 (6 bases). V lost 1 base and J lost 6, with 13 bases in between. The germline V gene encodes CDR1 MGHRA and CDR2 YSYEKL. The CDR3 length is 15 residues. The CDR3 DNA reads TGCGCCAGCAGCCAAGGGTTGGGGGCCATCAATGAGCAGTTCTTC. Translated: CASSQGLGAINEQFF.

The rearrangement links TRBV7-6 to TRBJ1-5; D remains unclear. The germline V gene encodes CDR1 SGHVS and CDR2 FNYEAQ. V was clipped by 4 bases and J by 5 bases, with 12 bases between them. The CDR3 consists of 14 residues. Here the CDR3 reads CASSSGSGYQPQHF. CDR3 DNA sequence: TGTGCCAGCAGCTCGGGTTCCGGATATCAGCCCCAGCATTTT.

In this sample, this clonotype turned up a few times. The chain carries TRBV7-8 and TRBJ2-5; TRBD1 or TRBD2 may be the D gene (5 bases each). CDR1 is SGHVS, CDR2 FQNEAQ, per germline. Trimming cost V 7 bases and J 5 bases, with 17 bases left between them. The CDR3 has 14 residues. The CDR3 spells CASTMAGRAETQYF. The CDR3 region has the DNA TGTGCCAGCACCATGGCAGGGCGGGCGGAGACCCAGTACTTC. Full variable domain (missing parts from reference TRBV7-8 and TRBJ2-5): GAGVSQSPRYKVAKRGQDVALRCDPISGHVSLFWYQQALGQGPEFLTYFQNEAQLDKSGLPSDRFFAERPEGSVSTLKIQRTQQEDSAVYLCASTMAGRAETQYFGPGTRLLVL.

This clonotype has more than one count but fewer than ten. The chain carries TRBV19 and TRBJ2-7; possibly TRBD2 for D (5 bases). The V gene's germline CDR1 is LNHDA and CDR2 SQIVND (reference sequence). The CDR3 runs 14 residues. V lost 5 bases to trimming and J lost 2 bases, with 13 bases between them. CDR3 region: CASSPDYSTYEQYV. CDR3 nucleotide sequence: TGTGCCAGTAGTCCAGACTACTCCACCTACGAGCAGTACGTC.

The J gene is TRBJ1-2, the V gene TRBV28; D is ambiguous. Trimming took 6 bases from V and 0 from J, leaving 20 bases between them. This CDR3 is 17 amino acids long. Per the germline V gene, CDR1 is MDHEN and CDR2 is SYDVKM. CDR3 protein: CASRAVTRGITNYGYTF. CDR3 nucleotides: TGTGCCAGCAGAGCCGTCACTCGAGGTATCACTAACTATGGCTACACCTTC.

CDR3 loop: CASSFNRGPPNTGELFF. The CDR3 DNA sequence: TGTGCCAGCAGTTTCAACAGGGGTCCTCCAAACACCGGGGAGCTGTTTTTT. This chain joins TRBV27 and TRBJ2-2; 7 bases fit TRBD1. The germline V gene encodes CDR1 MNHEY and CDR2 SMNVEV (reference sequence). The CDR3 has 17 residues. J was trimmed by 2 bases and V by 3 bases; bases with no gene match: 9.

This clonotype was detected a few times. The chain combines TRBV27 with TRBJ1-1; 7 bases align to TRBD1. The J segment lost 5 bases and the V segment lost 5 bases, leaving 11 bases of the junction unmatched. The CDR3 consists of 15 residues. CDR1 is MNHEY and CDR2 is SMNVEV in the germline V gene (reference sequence). CDR3 sequence (DNA): TGTGCCAGCAGTCCAGGACAGGCCCGGGGGACTGAAGCTTTCTTT. Translated: CASSPGQARGTEAFF.

This clonotype was seen a few times. One end of the junction varies from germline; a read error may be responsible. The chain joins TRBV7-7 to TRBJ2-5; the D is unclear. This CDR3 is built from 15 residues. Germline V gives CDR1 SSHAT, CDR2 FNYEAQ (reference sequence). The CDR3 nucleotides are TGTGCTAGCAGCTTAGCTGTTAGATCCCAAGAGACCCAGTACTTC. It translates to CASSLAVRSQETQYF.

The J gene is TRBJ2-3, the V gene TRBV7-9; D not resolved. The germline V gene has CDR1 SEHNR and CDR2 FQNEAQ (reference sequence). The CDR3 is 14 amino acids. The V and J ends lost 5 bases and 4 bases respectively, with 13 bases between them. The CDR3 nucleotides read TGTGCCAGCAGCGCAGAAACGGCGCCAGATACGCAGTATTTT. Amino acids: CASSAETAPDTQYF.